This TCR beta chain was sequenced in a study of blood T cell repertoires in COVID-19. Germline V lookup: CDR1 SQVTM, CDR2 ANQGSEA. This CDR3 contains 15 residues. The germline V and J ends were trimmed by 5 bases and 3 bases, with 19 bases remaining between them. Repertoires were generated with immunoSEQ multiplex PCR, while TCRdb's copy carries only in-frame clones and drops some. The table lists about 110,000 clones, 88% of them singletons. The sample taken for sequencing was peripheral blood. V gene TRBV29-1 combines with J gene TRBJ1-1; possible D gene TRBD1, 5 bases. The origin of this receptor is a human donor in a cohort sampled during active COVID-19. For the CDR3, the DNA is TGCAGCGTTCCGAGACGGGGGACCGGGGACACTGAAGCTTTCTTT. It is translated as CSVPRRGTGDTEAFF.